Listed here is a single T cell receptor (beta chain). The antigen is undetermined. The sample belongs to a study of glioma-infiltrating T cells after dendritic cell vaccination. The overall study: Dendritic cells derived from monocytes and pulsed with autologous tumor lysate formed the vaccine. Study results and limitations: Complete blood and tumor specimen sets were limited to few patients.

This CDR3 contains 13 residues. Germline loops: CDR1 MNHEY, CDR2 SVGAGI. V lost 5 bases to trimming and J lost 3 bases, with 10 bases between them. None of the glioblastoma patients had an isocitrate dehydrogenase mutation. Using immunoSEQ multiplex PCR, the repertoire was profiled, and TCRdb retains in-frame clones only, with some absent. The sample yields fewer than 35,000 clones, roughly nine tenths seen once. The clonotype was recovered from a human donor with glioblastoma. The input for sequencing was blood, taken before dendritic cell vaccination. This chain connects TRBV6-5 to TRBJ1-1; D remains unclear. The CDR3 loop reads CASSELGYTEAFF. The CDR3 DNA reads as TGTGCCAGCAGTGAACTAGGTTACACTGAAGCTTTCTTT.